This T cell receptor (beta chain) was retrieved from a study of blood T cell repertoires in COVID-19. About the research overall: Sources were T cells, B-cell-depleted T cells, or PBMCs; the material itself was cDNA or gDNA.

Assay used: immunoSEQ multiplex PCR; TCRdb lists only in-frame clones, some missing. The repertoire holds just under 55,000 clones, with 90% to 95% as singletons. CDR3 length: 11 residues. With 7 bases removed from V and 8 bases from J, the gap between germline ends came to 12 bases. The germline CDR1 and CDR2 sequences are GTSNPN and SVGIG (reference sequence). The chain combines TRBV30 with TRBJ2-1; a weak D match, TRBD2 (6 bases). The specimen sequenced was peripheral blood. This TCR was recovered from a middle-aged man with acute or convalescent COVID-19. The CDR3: CASLRDYEQFF. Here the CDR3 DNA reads TGTGCCTCCCTCCGGGACTATGAGCAGTTCTTC.